What follows are 32 T cell receptor beta chains derived from one specimen sequenced in a study of blood T cell repertoires in COVID-19. The assay was immunoSEQ multiplex PCR, and TCRdb's table has in-frame clones only and misses some. The top ten hold 1.5% of the sample, which has approximately 250,000 clones, roughly 84% seen once. The sequencing input was peripheral blood. These receptors all stem from a woman aged 40 to 55 who had recovered from COVID-19.

For this clone: An end of the junction does not agree with germline; a read error may underlie this. The chain employs TRBV19 and TRBJ2-4; 7 nucleotides match TRBD2. This CDR3 has 13 amino acids. Germline loops: CDR1 LNHDA, CDR2 SQIVND (reference sequence). The CDR3 protein is CASSDLGGGTRDF. CDR3 DNA sequence: TGTGCCAGTTCCGACCTGGGGGGGGGAACCCGGGACTTC.

V is TRBV20-1 and J is TRBJ2-1, with D possibly being TRBD1 (6 bases). Germline V gene lookup returns CDR1 DFQATT and CDR2 SNEGSKA (reference sequence). This CDR3 has 10 residues. Trimming stripped 4 bases from V and 13 bases from J, with 11 bases between. CDR3 in DNA: TGCAGTGCTATGGGACAAGCTCAGTTCTTC. This codes for CSAMGQAQFF.

The V gene is TRBV29-1, the J gene TRBJ1-1; tentative D call: TRBD1 (6 bases). The CDR3 runs to 14 residues. The germline V gene has CDR1 SQVTM and CDR2 ANQGSEA. The V and J ends lost 5 bases and 3 bases respectively, with 16 bases between them. CDR3 DNA sequence: TGCAGCGTTCGTGTTGGGGGCGCCGACACTGAAGCTTTCTTT. It specifies CSVRVGGADTEAFF.

The CDR3: CASSRGGGKTQYF. The DNA of the CDR3 is TGTGCCAGCAGCCGCGGGGGGGGCAAGACCCAGTACTTC. This rearrangement joins TRBV6-6 to TRBJ2-5; the match to TRBD2 covers 9 bases. CDR1 MNHNY and CDR2 SVGAGI come from the germline V gene (reference sequence). The CDR3 length is 13 residues. With 6 bases clipped from V and 6 bases from J, the junction kept 5 bases outside the gene matches.

The chain employs TRBV6-5 and TRBJ2-4; D unresolved. Germline V CDR1 and CDR2: MNHEY, SVGAGI. Trimming removed 2 bases at V and 0 bases at J, with 11 bases between. The CDR3 sequence is 16 residues long. CDR3 region: CASSYTGDLAKNIQYF. The CDR3 DNA follows: TGTGCCAGCAGTTACACGGGTGATCTAGCCAAAAACATTCAGTACTTC.

This chain links TRBV19 with TRBJ1-1; 7 positions agree with TRBD1. There are 14 residues in the CDR3. CDR1 is LNHDA, CDR2 SQIVND, per germline (reference sequence). With V trimmed by 4 bases and J by 3 bases, 5 bases remained unmatched. The CDR3 nucleotides read TGTGCCAGTAGTACTTTACAGGGGTACACTGAAGCTTTCTTT. Amino acids: CASSTLQGYTEAFF. The variable domain in full, completed from reference TRBV19 and TRBJ1-1, reads DGGITQSPKYLFRKEGQNVTLSCEQNLNHDAMYWYRQDPGQGLRLIYYSQIVNDFQKGDIAEGYSVSREKKESFPLTVTSAQKNPTAFYLCASSTLQGYTEAFFGQGTRLTVV.

The chain joins TRBV19 to TRBJ2-1; D is perhaps TRBD2 (7 bases). Trimming cost V 6 bases and J 0 bases, with 21 bases left between them. The length of the CDR3 is 18 residues. CDR1 is LNHDA and CDR2 is SQIVND in the germline V gene (reference sequence). The CDR3 coding sequence is TGTGCCAGTAGAGGGGGATCAAGCGGGGAAAGCTCCTACAATGAGCAGTTCTTC. Its protein product is CASRGGSSGESSYNEQFF.

The V call is TRBV25-1, the J call TRBJ1-1; TRBD1 agrees at 8 bases. There are 15 residues in the CDR3. V was pared by 6 bases and J by 0 bases, with 6 bases of the junction left unmatched. Germline V gives CDR1 MGHDK, CDR2 SYGVNS. The CDR3 nucleotides read TGTGCCAGCAGAAGGACAGGGCCTATGAACACTGAAGCTTTCTTT. Amino acids: CASRRTGPMNTEAFF.

The rearrangement links TRBV6-1 to TRBJ2-3; D is ambiguous. The V and J ends lost 2 bases and 6 bases respectively, with 9 bases between them. The CDR3 covers 13 residues. Germline CDR1 reads MNHNS; CDR2 reads SASEGT. Written as DNA, the CDR3 is TGTGCCAGCAGTGAAAGGCGGTGGGATACGCAGTATTTT. This gives the protein CASSERRWDTQYF.

This chain's CDR3 is CAISDPGSGANVLTF. CDR3 in DNA: TGTGCCATCAGTGATCCGGGATCTGGGGCCAACGTCCTGACTTTC. V is TRBV10-3 and J is TRBJ2-6; D perhaps matches TRBD2 (5 bases). The germline V and J ends were trimmed by 3 bases and 1 base, with 7 bases remaining between them. The CDR3 is made up of 15 amino acids. CDR1 and CDR2 from the germline V gene are ENHRY and SYGVKD.

The V gene is TRBV29-1, the J gene TRBJ2-7; 8 bases map to TRBD1. Trimming cost V 4 bases and J 3 bases; bases outside gene matches: 2. This CDR3 region has 12 residues. The germline V gene has CDR1 SQVTM and CDR2 ANQGSEA. The CDR3 protein is CSVGTGIYEQYF. The CDR3 DNA sequence: TGCAGCGTTGGGACAGGGATCTACGAGCAGTACTTC.

This clone was recorded only once. The chain combines TRBV2 with TRBJ1-3; D gene uncertain. Per germline, CDR1 SNHLY and CDR2 FYNNEI. This CDR3 comprises 16 residues. Trimming removed 7 bases from V and 0 bases from J, with 16 bases in between. The CDR3, as DNA: TGTGCCAGCATCCTGGAACGGAGCTTCTCTGGAAACACCATATATTTT. Translated: CASILERSFSGNTIYF.

The chain employs TRBV5-4 and TRBJ2-7, with 8 nucleotides matching TRBD2. Per germline, CDR1 SGHNT and CDR2 YYREEE (reference sequence). The CDR3 spans 17 residues. V lost 2 bases, J lost 7 bases, and 17 bases stayed unmatched. The CDR3 DNA reads TGTGCCAGCAGCTTTGGGCTAGCGGGCCAGAAACCGGGGGAGCAGTACTTC. Translating gives CASSFGLAGQKPGEQYF.

The chain is built from TRBV5-1 and TRBJ2-2; no firm D call. Germline CDR1 and CDR2: SGHRS and YFSETQ. V lost 3 bases and J lost 2, with 8 bases in between. This CDR3 is 14 amino acids long. The CDR3 sequence is CASSYTRNTGELFF. The CDR3 nucleotides read TGCGCCAGCAGCTACACACGTAACACCGGGGAGCTGTTTTTT.

J is TRBJ1-5 and V is TRBV4-1, with 8 bases aligning to TRBD1. The CDR3 length is 16 residues. CDR1 and CDR2 (germline): MGHRA, YSYEKL. Losses at the gene ends were 3 bases for V and 4 bases for J; bases not matched to a gene: 8. The CDR3 spells CASSQEFTGGNQPQHF. DNA for the CDR3: TGCGCCAGCAGCCAGGAATTCACAGGGGGGAATCAGCCCCAGCATTTT.

The J gene is TRBJ2-3, the V gene TRBV10-1, with 8 nucleotides matching TRBD1. The V and J ends lost 6 bases and 3 bases, in that order; junction bases with no gene match: 5. This CDR3 is 14 amino acids long. CDR1 WNHNN and CDR2 SYGVQD come from the germline V gene (reference sequence). The CDR3 DNA sequence: TGCGCCAGCAGCAGGACAGGGAGGACAGATACGCAGTATTTT. It translates to CASSRTGRTDTQYF.

The chain links TRBV28 to TRBJ1-5, with a possible D match to TRBD1 (6 bases). The germline V and J ends were trimmed by 9 bases and 5 bases, with 14 bases remaining between them. Germline V gene lookup returns CDR1 MDHEN and CDR2 SYDVKM. The CDR3 is made up of 13 amino acids. The CDR3 spells CASKQGVYQPQHF. CDR3 nucleotide sequence: TGTGCCAGTAAACAGGGTGTCTATCAGCCCCAGCATTTT. The entire variable domain, with the rest obtained from reference TRBV28 and TRBJ1-5, is as follows: DVKVTQSSRYLVKRTGEKVFLECVQDMDHENMFWYRQDPGLGLRLIYFSYDVKMKEKGDIPEGYSVSREKKERFSLILESASTNQTSMYLCASKQGVYQPQHFGDGTRLSIL.

The rearrangement uses TRBV7-2 and TRBJ2-5; TRBD2 aligns across 13 bases. After removal of 5 bases from V and 9 bases from J, the junction contained 9 bases not matched to a gene. Germline CDR1 reads SGHTA; CDR2 reads FQGNSA. This CDR3 is built from 15 residues. CDR3 sequence reads: CASSTSGGAPSAQYF. In DNA, the CDR3 is TGTGCCAGCAGCACTAGCGGGGGGGCCCCTTCGGCCCAGTACTTC. The full variable domain, in which reference TRBV7-2 and TRBJ2-5 provide the parts outside the CDR3, is GAGVSQSPSNKVTEKGKDVELRCDPISGHTALYWYRQSLGQGLEFLIYFQGNSAPDKSGLPSDRFSAERTGGSVSTLTIQRTQQEDSAVYLCASSTSGGAPSAQYFGPGTRLLVL.

V gene TRBV27 combines with J gene TRBJ1-2; TRBD1 aligns across 8 bases. Germline loops: CDR1 MNHEY, CDR2 SMNVEV (reference sequence). The V and J ends lost 3 bases and 3 bases, in that order; junction bases with no gene match: 9. The CDR3 covers 16 residues. The CDR3 is CASSFHGTGPDYGYTF. The CDR3 bases are TGTGCCAGCAGTTTCCACGGGACAGGTCCCGACTATGGCTACACCTTC.

This chain connects TRBV18 to TRBJ1-5, with D perhaps TRBD1 (5 bases). The CDR3 is made up of 13 amino acids. Trimming removed 6 bases from V and 5 bases from J, with 11 bases in between. CDR1 is KGHSH, CDR2 LQKENI, per germline. CDR3 amino acids: CASSVDSHQPQHF. CDR3 in DNA: TGTGCCAGCTCGGTAGACAGCCATCAGCCCCAGCATTTT.

The chain combines TRBV11-2 with TRBJ2-7; the D gene is possibly TRBD2 (5 bases). Germline V lookup: CDR1 SGHAT, CDR2 FQNNGV. V lost 4 bases, J lost 3 bases, and 7 bases lay in between. This CDR3 is 12 amino acids long. CDR3 sequence reads: CASSSRGYEQYF. DNA of the CDR3: TGTGCCAGCAGCTCCCGGGGCTACGAGCAGTACTTC.

J is TRBJ2-2 and V is TRBV28; possibly TRBD1 for D (5 bases). CDR1 MDHEN and CDR2 SYDVKM come from the germline V gene. The CDR3 runs 13 residues. Trimming took 3 bases from V and 5 from J, leaving 7 bases between them. CDR3 sequence reads: CASSFSGTGELFF. For the CDR3, the DNA is TGTGCCAGCAGTTTTTCAGGGACCGGGGAGCTGTTTTTT.

The rearrangement uses TRBV2 and TRBJ1-5; TRBD1 matches 10 bases. Germline V CDR1 and CDR2: SNHLY, FYNNEI. This CDR3 comprises 15 residues. With 2 bases clipped from V and 6 bases from J, the junction kept 4 bases outside the gene matches. CDR3 loop: CASSESGTGVQPQHF. The DNA of the CDR3 is TGTGCCAGCAGTGAAAGTGGGACAGGGGTTCAGCCCCAGCATTTT.

In its sample, this clone was seen a few times. The chain is built from TRBV24-1 and TRBJ2-3; 9 bases agree with TRBD1. The V segment lost 7 bases and the J segment 3 bases; nucleotides outside the gene matches: 1. The CDR3 covers 13 residues. Germline CDR1 is KGHDR and CDR2 is SFDVKD. In DNA form, the CDR3 reads TGTGCCACCAGGACAGGGGGGACAGATACGCAGTATTTT. It yields the protein CATRTGGTDTQYF.

This clone was counted only a few times. The gene calls are TRBV27 and TRBJ1-2; a weak D match, TRBD1 (6 bases). The V end was cut by 8 bases, the J end by 3 bases, with 16 bases between. This CDR3 region has 14 residues. CDR1 and CDR2 (germline): MNHEY, SMNVEV (reference sequence). The CDR3 coding sequence is TGTGCCAGCGGAAGGACCACAGGGTACTATGGCTACACCTTC. Its translation is CASGRTTGYYGYTF.

The V gene is TRBV30, the J gene TRBJ1-3, with D perhaps TRBD1 (5 bases). Germline V gene sequence: CDR1 GTSNPN, CDR2 SVGIG (reference sequence). This CDR3 comprises 13 residues. V gave up 7 bases and J gave up 0 bases, with 10 bases separating them. The CDR3 DNA is TGTGCCTCACAGGTCTCCTCTGGAAACACCATATATTTT. Its translation: CASQVSSGNTIYF.

This clone was counted only a few times. The chain employs TRBV5-1 and TRBJ2-1; 16 bases align to TRBD2. CDR3 length: 15 amino acids. The junction had 3 bases not matched to a gene; V was cut back by 4 bases and J by 8 bases. Germline CDR1 and CDR2: SGHRS and YFSETQ. The CDR3: CASSPGLAGGYEQFF. CDR3 in DNA: TGCGCCAGCAGCCCGGGACTAGCGGGGGGGTATGAGCAGTTCTTC.

The rearrangement uses TRBV1 and TRBJ2-6; TRBD1 is taken as the D call from the table, unchecked against the DNA. TRBV1 constitutes a pseudogene. The CDR3 runs to 21 residues. The CDR3 spells CTSSQISDSPGPGSGANVLTF. The CDR3 region has the DNA TGCACCAGCAGCCAGATTTCGGACAGTCCGGGTCCCGGATCTGGGGCCAACGTCCTGACTTTC.

CDR3 sequence: CASSWAGVEKLFF. The CDR3 DNA reads as TGTGCCAGCAGTTGGGCGGGGGTTGAAAAACTGTTTTTT. The gene calls are TRBV12-3 or TRBV12-4 and TRBJ1-4, with D possibly matching TRBD1 (5 bases). This CDR3 contains 13 residues. V was shortened by 4 bases and J by 7 bases, with 10 bases between the two germline ends.

The V and J genes are TRBV28 and TRBJ2-1; D uncertain. The CDR3 runs to 12 residues. Between the trimmed V and J ends, which lost 9 bases and 3 bases, there was a span of 9 bases. CDR1 and CDR2 from the germline V gene are MDHEN and SYDVKM. The CDR3, as DNA: TGTGCCAGTGACACCGTCTACAATGAGCAGTTCTTC. This translates into CASDTVYNEQFF.

The CDR3 DNA follows: TGTGCCAGCAGCCCTTACGTAGGGACTAACTACACCGGGGAGCTGTTTTTT. This encodes CASSPYVGTNYTGELFF. V and J are TRBV7-9 and TRBJ2-2; 7 bases match TRBD2. The V and J ends lost 5 bases and 3 bases, in that order; junction bases with no gene match: 12. The CDR3 is 17 amino acids. Germline V gene lookup returns CDR1 SEHNR and CDR2 FQNEAQ (reference sequence).

This clone appeared a few times. The rearrangement joins TRBV3-1 (or the pseudogene TRBV3-2) to TRBJ2-1; 11 nucleotides agree with TRBD2. The CDR3 has 15 residues. V gave up 4 bases and J gave up 8 bases; unmatched junction bases: 7. CDR1 is LGHDT, CDR2 YNNKEL, per germline (reference sequence). CDR3 loop: CASSLAGGPTHEQFF. As DNA, the CDR3 is TGTGCCAGCAGCCTAGCGGGGGGGCCGACGCATGAGCAGTTCTTC.